The clone carrying this TCR beta chain was observed a handful of times. What it binds is unknown. Unique molecular identifiers were incorporated into the prepared TCRbeta library. TCRdb called the PCR reads again in MiXCR, with one record for every CDR3 protein. The table has about a million distinct CDR3 sequences, about 31% seen once. V lost 5 bases to trimming and J lost 1 base, with 15 bases between them. Germline V gene data show CDR1 as SGHRS and CDR2 as YFSETQ. The CDR3 extends over 15 amino acids. This sample was included in a study of T-cell reconstitution after alpha-beta-depleted transplantation in children. The study's findings and limits: Most T-cell counts and diversity one year after the transplant came from T cells that were newly produced.

This sequence joins TRBV5-1 and TRBJ1-1; tentatively, D is TRBD1 (6 bases). The source is a boy under two years old who had a stem cell transplant for SCID, so the T cells may come from the graft donor. The material sequenced was PBMCs, mostly from graft donor cells, taken 360 days after TCRalphabeta/CD19-depleted stem cell transplant. The CDR3 reads CASRVLGGQNTEAFF. In DNA form, the CDR3 reads TGCGCCAGCAGGGTCTTGGGGGGACAGAACACTGAAGCTTTCTTT.